The 26 T cell receptor beta chains presented below share a single source sample, sequenced in a study of low-dose radiotherapy and immunotherapy resistance in tumors. Sample time point: before trial treatment. Alpha- and beta-chain coverage of first-strand cDNA came from TRAV- and TRBV-specific primers. For amplifying TCRs, the PCR ran for about 20 cycles with Phusion, which was used together with a constant-region primer and the adapter on the V primers. TCRdb re-derived calls from the reads in MiXCR, one entry per CDR3 protein. The sample includes more than 45,000 distinct CDR3 sequences, under 30% of them seen just once. Sample: PBMCs, taken before treatment. The receptors originated from a male donor with prostate cancer.

In this sample, this clonotype turned up many times. The chain carries TRBV12-3 or TRBV12-4 and TRBJ2-5, with 9 bases lining up with TRBD2. The ends lost 4 bases at V and 2 bases at J; junction bases unmatched: 17. The CDR3 sequence is 19 residues long. In nucleotides, the CDR3 is TGTGCCAGCAGTTCCTACAACCGGAGTAGCGGGGGTGTACAAGAGACCCAGTACTTC. Translation gives CASSSYNRSSGGVQETQYF.

Many counts were recorded for this clonotype. This rearrangement joins TRBV6-2 or TRBV6-3 to TRBJ2-3; no reliable D call. V lost 8 bases and J lost 4, with 19 bases in between. CDR3 length equals 15 residues. Germline V CDR1 and CDR2: MNHEY, SVGEGT. CDR3 in DNA: TGTGCCAGCCTAAACGTCGGCCCTAACCCAGATACGCAGTATTTT. Protein: CASLNVGPNPDTQYF.

At least ten counts were recorded for this clonotype. CDR3 nucleotide sequence: TGCAGCGTTGACCTTGTAGATACGCAGTATTTT. It is translated as CSVDLVDTQYF. V gene TRBV29-1 combines with J gene TRBJ2-3; D remains ambiguous. V was shortened by 3 bases and J by 5 bases, with 6 bases between the two germline ends. CDR3 size: 11 residues. Looked up from germline, CDR1 is SQVTM and CDR2 is ANQGSEA.

This clonotype was observed at least ten times. The CDR3: CASRGLAGFTGELFF. CDR3 nucleotide sequence: TGCGCCAGCCGAGGACTAGCGGGATTCACCGGGGAGCTGTTTTTT. The chain links TRBV10-2 to TRBJ2-2, with 12 bases lining up with TRBD2. The V and J ends lost 8 bases and 4 bases, in that order; junction bases with no gene match: 5. The length of the CDR3 is 15 residues. The germline CDR1 and CDR2 sequences are WSHSY and SAAADI.

This clonotype has ten or more counts. CDR3 region: CSATGLAGDYEQYF. DNA of the CDR3: TGCAGTGCTACCGGACTAGCGGGAGACTACGAGCAGTACTTC. The rearrangement links TRBV20-1 to TRBJ2-7; TRBD2 agrees at 13 bases. Germline lookup yields CDR1 DFQATT and CDR2 SNEGSKA (reference sequence). The J segment lost 3 bases and the V segment lost 4 bases, leaving 3 bases of the junction unmatched. The CDR3 is made up of 14 amino acids.

This clonotype appeared many times. The rearrangement uses TRBV29-1 and TRBJ2-1, with D uncertain. Per the germline V gene, CDR1 is SQVTM and CDR2 is ANQGSEA. V was shortened by 7 bases and J by 3 bases, with 19 bases between the two germline ends. The CDR3 is 15 amino acids. CDR3 DNA: TGCAGCGCCTGCGCAACCCGGGTTCACTACAATGAGCAGTTCTTC. Its translation: CSACATRVHYNEQFF.

This clonotype was found many times. The chain joins TRBV19 to TRBJ1-1; D uncertain. In germline, CDR1 is LNHDA, CDR2 SQIVND (reference sequence). The ends were cut back, 5 bases at V and 1 base at J, with 8 bases in the middle. This CDR3 region has 13 residues. CDR3 loop: CASSFTPNTEAFF. CDR3 coding DNA: TGTGCCAGTAGTTTTACACCGAACACTGAAGCTTTCTTT.

At least ten counts were recorded for this clonotype. The chain couples TRBV11-2 to TRBJ2-3; either TRBD1 or TRBD2 may fit D (6 bases each). Trimming took 1 base from V and 5 from J, leaving 22 bases between them. The CDR3 runs 18 residues. CDR1 SGHAT and CDR2 FQNNGV come from the germline V gene. CDR3 bases: TGTGCCAGCAGCTTAGTTCGTTCGACGGGGGCCAGGGGAGATACGCAGTATTTT. Its protein is CASSLVRSTGARGDTQYF.

This clonotype was counted many times. The chain carries TRBV9 and TRBJ2-2; the D gene is possibly TRBD2 (5 bases). Germline values: CDR1 SGDLS, CDR2 YYNGEE. Trimming took 0 bases from V and 6 from J, leaving 12 bases between them. This CDR3 comprises 15 residues. CDR3 sequence (DNA): TGTGCCAGCAGCGTAGAGGTGGTCGGGGCCGGGGAGCTGTTTTTT. This sequence encodes CASSVEVVGAGELFF. The full variable domain, with the rest looked up from reference TRBV9 and TRBJ2-2, is DSGVTQTPKHLITATGQRVTLRCSPRSGDLSVYWYQQSLDQGLQFLIQYYNGEERAKGNILERFSAQQFPDLHSELNLSSLELGDSALYFCASSVEVVGAGELFFGEGSRLTVL.

In this sample, this clonotype turned up many times. This chain uses TRBV7-8 with TRBJ2-5, with 7 nucleotides matching TRBD1. After removal of 2 bases from V and 5 bases from J, the junction contained 2 bases not matched to a gene. Germline-derived CDR1 and CDR2 are SGHVS and FQNEAQ. The CDR3 contains 13 residues. The CDR3 reads CASSLRRGETQYF. The CDR3, as DNA: TGTGCCAGCAGCTTACGCAGGGGGGAGACCCAGTACTTC. The full variable domain, its missing parts supplied by reference TRBV7-8 and TRBJ2-5, is GAGVSQSPRYKVAKRGQDVALRCDPISGHVSLFWYQQALGQGPEFLTYFQNEAQLDKSGLPSDRFFAERPEGSVSTLKIQRTQQEDSAVYLCASSLRRGETQYFGPGTRLLVL.

This clonotype was counted ten times or more. The V call is TRBV7-6, the J call TRBJ2-7; D remains ambiguous. V was cut by 0 bases and J by 3 bases, with 6 bases left in between. Per the germline V gene, CDR1 is SGHVS and CDR2 is FNYEAQ. The CDR3 is 13 amino acids. CDR3 coding DNA: TGTGCCAGCAGCTTAGCTACCTTCTACGAGCAGTACTTC. Amino acid sequence: CASSLATFYEQYF.

This clonotype was picked up a small number of times. The chain uses TRBV25-1 and TRBJ2-5; 7 nucleotides align to TRBD2. The length of the CDR3 is 15 residues. The germline V gene has CDR1 MGHDK and CDR2 SYGVNS. After removal of 7 bases from V and 5 bases from J, the junction contained 13 bases not matched to a gene. The CDR3 loop is CASKVGAGVGETQYF. The CDR3 coding sequence is TGTGCCAGCAAGGTTGGCGCGGGAGTGGGGGAGACCCAGTACTTC.

The genes are TRBV5-1 and TRBJ1-4; a weak D match, TRBD1 (5 bases). Trimming pared 0 bases from V and 3 bases from J, leaving 12 bases between. From germline, CDR1 is SGHRS and CDR2 YFSETQ. The CDR3 consists of 16 residues. Here the CDR3 DNA reads TGCGCCAGCAGCTTGGGCCCCCCAGGGCCTAATGAAAAACTGTTTTTT. It specifies CASSLGPPGPNEKLFF.

About this clonotype itself: With only one base between it and a far larger clone, this is likely a read error. The genes are TRBV3-1 and TRBJ2-7; D is unclear. This CDR3 contains 14 residues. CDR1 is LGHDT, CDR2 YNNKEL, per germline (reference sequence). V lost 1 base to trimming and J lost 7 bases, with 14 bases between them. The CDR3 loop reads CASSQVLGSHEQYF. CDR3 DNA sequence: TGTGCCAGCAGCCAAGTTTTAGGGTCCCATGAGCAGTACTTC.

V and J are TRBV20-1 and TRBJ1-6, with D uncertain. V was pared by 6 bases and J by 7 bases, with 13 bases between. CDR1 and CDR2 (germline): DFQATT, SNEGSKA (reference sequence). The CDR3 consists of 13 residues. CDR3 DNA: TGCAGTGCAGGAACGGGGTACAATTCACCCCTCCACTTT. Residues: CSAGTGYNSPLHF.

The chain carries TRBV27 and TRBJ1-2, with D unclear. Per germline, CDR1 MNHEY and CDR2 SMNVEV (reference sequence). Trimming took off 2 bases at V and 8 bases at J, with 9 bases between the two ends. The CDR3 length is 12 residues. The CDR3 spells CASSLRPGGYTF. The CDR3 DNA reads as TGTGCCAGCAGTTTAAGACCCGGGGGCTACACCTTC.

This clonotype is judged medium-sized (0.01 to 0.1%). Sequence at one end of the junction differs from germline and may be a read error. The chain recombines TRBV7-9 with TRBJ1-2, with 10 bases matching TRBD1. This CDR3 spans 16 amino acids. CDR1 SEHNR and CDR2 FQNEAQ come from the germline V gene (reference sequence). The chain's CDR3 is CASSLAGTGADYGYTF. For the CDR3, the DNA is TGCGCCAGCAGCTTGGCCGGGACAGGGGCTGACTATGGCTACACCTTC.

Ten or more counts support this clonotype. The gene calls are TRBV29-1 and TRBJ2-7; 12 bases agree with TRBD1. Losses at the gene ends were 7 bases for V and 9 bases for J; bases not matched to a gene: 16. The CDR3 extends over 15 amino acids. CDR1 is SQVTM and CDR2 is ANQGSEA in the germline V gene. The CDR3 spells CSADIMGTGGSPQYF. In nucleotides, the CDR3 is TGCAGCGCGGACATAATGGGGACAGGGGGCAGCCCGCAGTACTTC.

CDR3 coding DNA: TGTGCCAGCAGTTTAGTTTGGGCAGGGGGCTATGGCTACACCTTC. Its translation is CASSLVWAGGYGYTF. The chain joins TRBV28 to TRBJ1-2; 7 bases align to TRBD1. The J segment lost 4 bases and the V segment lost 2 bases, leaving 7 bases of the junction unmatched. Looked up from germline, CDR1 is MDHEN and CDR2 is SYDVKM. The CDR3 sequence is 15 residues long.

The table lists this clonotype with a few counts. The chain links TRBV12-3 or TRBV12-4 to TRBJ2-7; TRBD1 is a possible D gene (6 bases). V shed 8 bases and J shed 4 bases, with 15 bases lying between them. The CDR3 is 13 residues long. The CDR3 reads CASFGQWRYEQYF. CDR3 DNA: TGTGCCAGCTTCGGACAGTGGAGGTACGAGCAGTACTTC.

The sample holds many counts of this clonotype. The V and J genes are TRBV14 and TRBJ1-1, with 9 bases matching TRBD1. Germline V gives CDR1 SGHDN, CDR2 FVKESK. This CDR3 has 18 amino acids. J lost 1 base, V lost 0 bases, and 9 bases had no gene match. The CDR3 coding sequence is TGTGCCAGCAGCCAAGACAGGGGACAGGGTCGGGCGAACACTGAAGCTTTCTTT. It codes for CASSQDRGQGRANTEAFF.

This clonotype was picked up many times. The gene calls are TRBV9 and TRBJ2-3, with D possibly TRBD2 on 5 matching bases. Germline CDR1 is SGDLS and CDR2 is YYNGEE. This CDR3 has 12 amino acids. V was clipped by 7 bases and J by 5 bases, with 11 bases between them. The CDR3 reads CASGSSGDTQYF. CDR3 coding DNA: TGTGCCAGCGGGAGTTCAGGAGATACGCAGTATTTT.

This clonotype was counted many times. The chain links TRBV23-1 to TRBJ2-7; D may be TRBD1 (5 bases). Being an ORF, TRBV23-1 has a function that is uncertain. The CDR3 extends over 15 amino acids. The V and J ends lost 3 bases and 2 bases respectively, with 14 bases between them. DNA for the CDR3: TGCGCCAGCAGTCACCGACAGATTAGGCCCTACGAGCAGTACTTC. It yields the protein CASSHRQIRPYEQYF.

This clonotype was found many times. This chain uses TRBV19 with TRBJ2-3; D not resolved. The CDR3 is made up of 12 amino acids. The germline gives CDR1 LNHDA, CDR2 SQIVND (reference sequence). V lost 10 bases, J lost 1 base, and 9 bases lay in between. The CDR3 bases are TGTGCCACCTCCGCACGCACAGATACGCAGTATTTT. Its protein product is CATSARTDTQYF.

In this sample, this clonotype turned up many times. The chain recombines TRBV4-2 with TRBJ2-1, with D unresolved. Germline CDR1 and CDR2: LGHNA and YNFKEQ. The length of the CDR3 is 13 residues. V was pared by 4 bases and J by 5 bases, with 9 bases between. The CDR3 sequence: CASSLSVDNEQFF. The CDR3 nucleotides read TGTGCCAGCAGCCTGAGCGTCGACAATGAGCAGTTCTTC.

In this sample, this clonotype turned up many times. DNA for the CDR3: TGTGCCAGCAGCCCTATTACAACAGGGGAACCCGGGGAGCTGTTTTTT. Amino acids: CASSPITTGEPGELFF. J is TRBJ2-2 and V is TRBV3-1; 7 positions match TRBD1. J lost 6 bases, V lost 4 bases, and 11 bases had no gene match. From germline, CDR1 is LGHDT and CDR2 YNNKEL (reference sequence). This CDR3 contains 16 residues. The whole variable domain, remainder taken from reference TRBV3-1 and TRBJ2-2, is DTAVSQTPKYLVTQMGNDKSIKCEQNLGHDTMYWYKQDSKKFLKIMFSYNNKELIINETVPNRFSPKSPDKAHLNLHINSLELGDSAVYFCASSPITTGEPGELFFGEGSRLTVL.